This T cell receptor beta chain was documented in a study of beta chain features in type 1 diabetes. Notes on the study in general: Moderately but significantly shorter TCRB CDR3s were found in Type 1 diabetes patients in all four CD4+ subsets.

Expressed TCRB transcripts were sequenced after all isolated RNA was converted to cDNA. The repertoire was sequenced with immunoSEQ multiplex PCR; TCRdb's copy has only in-frame clones and lacks some. This table has roughly 51,000 clones, 40% to 65% appearing once. As for this clone: Its matching antigen is unknown.

The CDR3 contains 12 residues. Per germline, CDR1 LNHDA and CDR2 SQIVND (reference sequence). Trimming left V 5 bases short and J 5 bases short, with 9 bases between. Sequenced input: Tregs from blood. The TCR was taken from a woman in her thirties or forties with type 1 diabetes. This sequence joins TRBV19 and TRBJ1-1, with a weak D call TRBD1 (6 bases). CDR3 nucleotides: TGTGCCAGTAGTTTTCAGGGGACTGAAGCTTTCTTT. Amino acid sequence: CASSFQGTEAFF.